These 19 T cell receptor beta chains were all obtained from the same sample, sequenced in a study of glioma-infiltrating T cells. Amplification of TCR alpha and beta CDR3 regions from RNA used iRepertoire nested multiplex PCR. MiXCR was run by TCRdb on the multiplex PCR reads, yielding one entry per CDR3 protein. The sample has fewer than 250,000 distinct CDR3 sequences, approximately 30% seen once. Input material: glioma tissue, nonneoplastic brain tissue, or PBMCs (not recorded which). These TCRs come from a human donor with low-grade glioma or glioblastoma, undergoing nonglioma brain surgery, or in good health (not recorded which).

This clonotype was picked up one time. The chain employs TRBV19 and TRBJ2-3; unclear D gene. CDR1 is LNHDA and CDR2 is SQIVND in the germline V gene (reference sequence). This CDR3 comprises 16 residues. Trimming removed 3 bases at V and 0 bases at J, with 13 bases between. The CDR3: CASSMEAPLSTDTQYF. In DNA, the CDR3 is TGTGCCAGTAGTATGGAAGCGCCCCTTAGCACAGATACGCAGTATTTT.

At least ten counts were recorded for this clonotype. The chain combines TRBV20-1 with TRBJ2-3; TRBD2 aligns across 8 bases. CDR3 length: 15 amino acids. CDR1 is DFQATT, CDR2 SNEGSKA, per germline (reference sequence). After removal of 1 base from V and 5 bases from J, the junction contained 8 bases not matched to a gene. CDR3 nucleotides: TGCAGTGCTAGAGTTCTCGGGAGGGAGGTAGATACGCAGTATTTT. Its protein product is CSARVLGREVDTQYF.

Comment on this clonotype: The junction differs from germline at one of its ends, possibly a read error. The chain has TRBV6-5 and TRBJ2-1; 10 bases map to TRBD2. Germline CDR1 and CDR2: MNHEY and SVGAGI. This CDR3 has 17 residues. The CDR3 loop reads CASGYPIAGGDYNEQFF. The CDR3 bases are TGTGCCAGCGGTTACCCAATAGCGGGAGGTGACTACAATGAGCAGTTCTTC.

This clonotype has at least ten counts. The rearrangement joins TRBV7-8 to TRBJ1-5; unclear D gene. The CDR3 has 15 amino acids. Trimming cost V 7 bases and J 0 bases, with 13 bases left between them. Per the germline V gene, CDR1 is SGHVS and CDR2 is FQNEAQ. The CDR3 nucleotides are TGTGCCAGCATGGAGGAAACTTATAGCAATCAGCCCCAGCATTTT. Encoded protein: CASMEETYSNQPQHF.

In this sample, this clonotype turned up a few times. The CDR3 nucleotides read TGCGCCAGCAGCTTGAGTCTAGTGGGGCAACAAGAGACCCAGTACTTC. Translated, it gives CASSLSLVGQQETQYF. The rearrangement joins TRBV5-1 to TRBJ2-5; D perhaps matches TRBD1 (5 bases). CDR1 and CDR2 from the germline V gene are SGHRS and YFSETQ. The CDR3 extends over 16 amino acids. The germline V and J ends were trimmed by 1 base and 2 bases, with 15 bases remaining between them.

A single count supports this clonotype. A read error is likely, as this CDR3 ends without the conserved phenylalanine or tryptophan. This chain connects TRBV10-3 to TRBJ2-2; TRBD1 aligns across 10 bases. Germline V gene data show CDR1 as ENHRY and CDR2 as SYGVKD. The CDR3 runs 18 residues. V shed 2 bases, J shed 1 base, and the junction held 7 bases outside the gene matches. The CDR3 loop is CAISEPGQGNGNTGELFL. The CDR3, as DNA: TGTGCCATCAGTGAGCCGGGACAGGGGAATGGGAACACCGGGGAGCTGTTTCTT.

This chain connects TRBV19 to TRBJ2-7; D not certain. V lost 4 bases to trimming and J lost 0 bases, with 10 bases between them. CDR3 length: 14 residues. Looked up from germline, CDR1 is LNHDA and CDR2 is SQIVND (reference sequence). Written as DNA, the CDR3 is TGTGCCAGTAGTACCCAGAGCCGCTCCTACGAGCAGTACTTC. Protein: CASSTQSRSYEQYF.

This clonotype was observed at least ten times. V gene TRBV18 combines with J gene TRBJ2-7; unclear D gene. Trimming took 3 bases from V and 5 from J, leaving 17 bases between them. The CDR3 contains 15 residues. From germline, CDR1 is KGHSH and CDR2 LQKENI. The CDR3 coding sequence is TGTGCCAGCTCACCCCAGGAGCGTTCGGGTGACGAGCAGTACTTC. It specifies CASSPQERSGDEQYF.

This clonotype came up many times. The chain is built from TRBV4-1 and TRBJ1-5; D call uncertain. V lost 0 bases, J lost 7 bases, and 10 bases lay in between. The germline V gene encodes CDR1 MGHRA and CDR2 YSYEKL. The CDR3 has 14 amino acids. CDR3 sequence: CASSQEPGRQPQHF. The DNA for the CDR3 is TGCGCCAGCAGCCAAGAACCCGGAAGGCAGCCCCAGCATTTT.

This clonotype was picked up many times. The CDR3: CATSDLKGEAFF. CDR3 in DNA: TGTGCCACCAGTGATTTAAAGGGTGAAGCTTTCTTT. The V gene is TRBV24-1, the J gene TRBJ1-1; D is undetermined. The CDR3 sequence is 12 residues long. V was clipped by 1 base and J by 7 bases, with 6 bases between them. Germline CDR1 KGHDR, CDR2 SFDVKD.

There are many counts of this clonotype. This chain connects TRBV3-1 to TRBJ2-5; D assignment may be TRBD1 or TRBD2 (5 bases each). The CDR3 contains 15 residues. CDR1 is LGHDT, CDR2 YNNKEL, per germline (reference sequence). V was shortened by 1 base and J by 1 base, with 10 bases between the two germline ends. CDR3 amino acids: CASSQGGTFQETQYF. In nucleotides, the CDR3 is TGTGCCAGCAGCCAAGGGGGGACCTTCCAAGAGACCCAGTACTTC.

This chain uses TRBV10-3 with TRBJ2-1; 9 nucleotides match TRBD1. V lost 5 bases to trimming and J lost 9 bases; unmatched junction nucleotides: 14. Germline values: CDR1 ENHRY, CDR2 SYGVKD. This CDR3 has 16 residues. The CDR3 DNA is TGTGCCATCAGTTTCCGGGACAGGGAGGAGGGGGGTGAGCAGTTCTTC. It codes for CAISFRDREEGGEQFF.

The table lists this clonotype with many counts. The chain links TRBV7-9 to TRBJ1-1; 7 nucleotides agree with TRBD1. Looked up from germline, CDR1 is SEHNR and CDR2 is FQNEAQ (reference sequence). CDR3 length: 14 amino acids. V lost 5 bases to trimming and J lost 4 bases; unmatched junction nucleotides: 7. The CDR3 spells CASSKQPGGTEAFF. In DNA form, the CDR3 reads TGTGCCAGCAGCAAACAACCAGGGGGCACTGAAGCTTTCTTT.

This clonotype was detected ten times or more. The chain carries TRBV12-3 or TRBV12-4 and TRBJ1-2; D not certain. The CDR3 is made up of 13 amino acids. V was pared by 5 bases and J by 7 bases, with 14 bases between. CDR3 DNA sequence: TGTGCCAGCAGTCTCCGATGGGGTTTTGGCTACACCTTC. This codes for CASSLRWGFGYTF.

In regard to this clonotype: One junction end does not reproduce the germline sequence, and a read error may be involved. The chain couples TRBV12-3 or TRBV12-4 to TRBJ2-7; no reliable D call. The CDR3 runs to 12 residues. The DNA for the CDR3 is TGTGCCAGCAGTTTAGGGTCGAACGAGAAGTACTTC. Translation: CASSLGSNEKYF.

At least ten counts were recorded for this clonotype. In nucleotides, the CDR3 is TGTGCCAGCAGCTTGCACAGGGGGCGTGCGGATACGCAGTATTTT. It encodes CASSLHRGRADTQYF. The chain combines TRBV7-2 with TRBJ2-3; 9 bases agree with TRBD1. Germline CDR1 and CDR2: SGHTA and FQGNSA. The J segment lost 6 bases and the V segment lost 3 bases, leaving 7 bases of the junction unmatched. This CDR3 comprises 15 residues.

This clonotype was detected a few times. The gene calls are TRBV19 and TRBJ2-7; D call uncertain. Germline values: CDR1 LNHDA, CDR2 SQIVND (reference sequence). The CDR3 is 13 residues long. Trimming left V 2 bases short and J 5 bases short, with 10 bases between. The CDR3 reads CASSIKPGNEQYF. CDR3 in DNA: TGTGCCAGTAGTATAAAACCTGGGAACGAGCAGTACTTC.

Note on this clonotype: Its ends do not fully match the called genes, so a read error is possible. The CDR3 loop is CAISLDAAGGGTDTQYF. CDR3 sequence (DNA): TGCGCCATCAGCTTGGACGCAGCGGGAGGGGGCACAGATACGCAGTATTTT. This chain connects TRBV5-1 to TRBJ2-3, with TRBD2 matching 10 bases. CDR1 is SGHRS and CDR2 is YFSETQ in the germline V gene. The CDR3 is 17 amino acids.

The rearrangement joins TRBV7-3 to TRBJ2-1, with 16 bases lining up with TRBD2. J lost 10 bases, V lost 4 bases, and 7 bases had no gene match. This CDR3 has 16 residues. In germline, CDR1 is SGHTA, CDR2 FQGTGA. This chain's CDR3 is CASSSIPGLAGGEQFF. The CDR3 coding sequence is TGTGCCAGCAGCTCGATCCCGGGACTAGCGGGAGGGGAGCAGTTCTTC.